The rows below give T cell receptor beta chains drawn from one sample of a study of blood T cell repertoires in COVID-19. Using immunoSEQ multiplex PCR, the repertoire was profiled, and TCRdb retains in-frame clones only, with some absent. The sample holds 200,000 to 250,000 clones, roughly 79% seen once. The sequencing sample was made of PBMCs or T cells enriched from blood (not recorded which). The receptors come from a middle-aged man who had recovered from COVID-19. Each CDR3 is given with its conserved first and last residue. The order of the fields is D gene, J gene, clone size, V gene, CDR3 DNA, CDR3 protein. D genes are given only for firm matches. Not all rows give a size; the values are once, few, many and, for expanded clones, a class.

D: .
J: TRBJ1-2
size: few
V: TRBV10-3
DNA: TGTGCCATCGGGAGGGACTATGGCTACACCTTC
CDR3: CAIGRDYGYTF

D: .
J: TRBJ2-7
size: .
V: TRBV7-9
DNA: TGTGCCAGCAGCCAAGCCGGACAGCCACGCTACGAGCAGTACTTC
CDR3: CASSQAGQPRYEQYF

D: TRBD2
J: TRBJ2-7
size: .
V: TRBV27
DNA: TGTGCCAGCTCCGAAACGGGACTAGCGGAATACGAGCAGTACTTC
CDR3: CASSETGLAEYEQYF

D: TRBD1
J: TRBJ2-1
size: .
V: TRBV5-6
DNA: TGTGCCAGCAGCGAGGGACAGGGCCTACCCGAGCAGTTCTTC
CDR3: CASSEGQGLPEQFF

D: TRBD2
J: TRBJ2-7
size: .
V: TRBV19
DNA: TGTGCCAGTACCCTCGAGAGGGTCGGGGGGTACGAGCAGTACTTC
CDR3: CASTLERVGGYEQYF

D: .
J: TRBJ2-2
size: .
V: TRBV7-2
DNA: TGTGCCAGCAGCTTAGAACGGCCTTCGAGGACCGGGGAGCTGTTTTTT
CDR3: CASSLERPSRTGELFF

D: .
J: TRBJ1-1
size: .
V: TRBV27
DNA: TGTGCCAGCAGTTTATCGAAGTCAGGGGTAACTGAAGCTTTCTTT
CDR3: CASSLSKSGVTEAFF

D: TRBD1
J: TRBJ1-1
size: few
V: TRBV2
DNA: TGTGCCAGCAGTGGTGCGGGACAGAAAGGGGGAGTAGTGTCTGAAGCTTTCTTT
CDR3: CASSGAGQKGGVVSEAFF

D: .
J: TRBJ1-4
size: .
V: TRBV29-1
DNA: TGCAGCGCCGGCGGGGGTCAGGGCGCAACTAATGAAAAACTGTTTTTT
CDR3: CSAGGGQGATNEKLFF

D: TRBD2
J: TRBJ2-2
size: few
V: TRBV5-1
DNA: TGCGCCAGCAGCTCGGGCGGGGGAGTTCCCATCGGGGAGCTGTTTTTT
CDR3: CASSSGGGVPIGELFF

D: .
J: TRBJ1-4
size: .
V: TRBV30
DNA: TGTGCCTGGAGTGTACGACCCCTGGTCGGGGAACTGTTTTTT
CDR3: CAWSVRPLVGELFF

D: TRBD1
J: TRBJ1-2
size: .
V: TRBV5-6
DNA: TGTGCCAGCAGCTTGGGGACAGGGTCTGTTGGCTACACCTTC
CDR3: CASSLGTGSVGYTF

D: TRBD1
J: TRBJ2-1
size: once
V: TRBV4-1
DNA: TGCGCCAGCAGCCAAGAAGGGACAGGGTTCCGCAATGAGCAGTTCTTC
CDR3: CASSQEGTGFRNEQFF

D: .
J: TRBJ1-1
size: .
V: TRBV18
DNA: TGTGCCAGCTCACCACTCGGAGGGGCCATTGACACTGAAGCTTTCTTT
CDR3: CASSPLGGAIDTEAFF

D: .
J: TRBJ1-3
size: few
V: TRBV28
DNA: TGTGCCAGCCGGGAGAATTCTGGAAACACCATATATTTT
CDR3: CASRENSGNTIYF

D: TRBD1
J: TRBJ1-3
size: few
V: TRBV5-1
DNA: TGCGCCAGCAGCTTGGTTGGGACAGGGAGCTCTGGAAACACCATATATTTT
CDR3: CASSLVGTGSSGNTIYF

D: .
J: TRBJ2-4
size: once
V: TRBV6-2/TRBV6-3
DNA: TGTGCCAGCAGTTCAGGGGTTCGCATTCAGTACTTC
CDR3: CASSSGVRIQYF

D: TRBD1
J: TRBJ1-6
size: .
V: TRBV5-5
DNA: TGTGCCAGCAGTAGGGACAGCAGCTCCTATAATTCACCCCTCCACTTT
CDR3: CASSRDSSSYNSPLHF

D: .
J: TRBJ2-2
size: once
V: TRBV28
DNA: TGTGCCAGCAGTGGGGTTTTGGGGGCTAGGAACACCGGGGAGCTGTTTTTT
CDR3: CASSGVLGARNTGELFF

D: .
J: TRBJ1-6
size: few
V: TRBV7-9
DNA: TGTGCCAGCAGCTTAGTGGACAGCCTGGATTCACCCCTCCACTTT
CDR3: CASSLVDSLDSPLHF

D: .
J: TRBJ2-1
size: .
V: TRBV7-3
DNA: TGTGCCAGCAGCACGGGAGTCCACAATGAGCAGTTCTTC
CDR3: CASSTGVHNEQFF

D: .
J: TRBJ2-6
size: .
V: TRBV21-1
DNA: TGTGCCAGCGGGCGTGGTGGGGGCGCTTTTGGGGCCAACGTCCTGACTTTC
CDR3: CASGRGGGAFGANVLTF

D: .
J: TRBJ2-5
size: few
V: TRBV18
DNA: TGTGCCAGCTCACCACAGTCTAGCGCCCTATACTCCCAAGAGACCCAGTACTTC
CDR3: CASSPQSSALYSQETQYF

D: TRBD1
J: TRBJ1-5
size: .
V: TRBV28
DNA: TGTGCCAGCAGTCCACCAACAGGGGTCCAGCCCCAGCATTTT
CDR3: CASSPPTGVQPQHF

D: .
J: TRBJ2-5
size: .
V: TRBV18
DNA: TGTGCCAGCTCACCACCTCCAGGGGAACCCCAAGAGACCCAGTACTTC
CDR3: CASSPPPGEPQETQYF

D: TRBD1
J: TRBJ2-5
size: .
V: TRBV7-2
DNA: TGTGCCAGCAGTCTCAAGGGGGACAGGGGAGGGTCCCCCCAGTACTTC
CDR3: CASSLKGDRGGSPQYF

D: TRBD1
J: TRBJ1-2
size: few
V: TRBV2
DNA: TGTGCCAGCCCCCCCGGACAGGGGTCCTATGGCTACACCTTC
CDR3: CASPPGQGSYGYTF

D: .
J: TRBJ1-2
size: .
V: TRBV19
DNA: TGTGCCAGTAGTATAGGAGGGGGTGGCTACACCTTC
CDR3: CASSIGGGGYTF

D: .
J: TRBJ2-3
size: .
V: TRBV27
DNA: TGTGCCAGCAGGCGGGGAGACACAGGAGATACGCAGTATTTT
CDR3: CASRRGDTGDTQYF

D: TRBD1
J: TRBJ1-1
size: .
V: TRBV7-9
DNA: TGTGCCAGCAGCAAAAGACAGGGGCTGAACACTGAAGCTTTCTTT
CDR3: CASSKRQGLNTEAFF

D: .
J: TRBJ1-4
size: .
V: TRBV7-9
DNA: TGTGCCAGCAGCTTAGCGGGGGCACCTGCAACTAATGAAAAACTGTTTTTT
CDR3: CASSLAGAPATNEKLFF

D: .
J: TRBJ1-1
size: .
V: TRBV5-1
DNA: TGCGCCAGCAGCTTCAGGGCGAAGAACACTGAAGCTTTCTTT
CDR3: CASSFRAKNTEAFF

D: .
J: TRBJ1-4
size: .
V: TRBV28
DNA: TGTGCCAGCAGTCCCCACCCACCCGGCAGGGTCTTT
CDR3: CASSPHPPGRVF

D: .
J: TRBJ1-5
size: .
V: TRBV2
DNA: TGTGCCAGCAGTCAGGAGGGTCAGCCCCAGCATTTT
CDR3: CASSQEGQPQHF

D: TRBD2
J: TRBJ2-3
size: .
V: TRBV6-6
DNA: TGTGCCAGCAGCCTCCGTGGTAGCGGGGGGGCGGATACGCAGTATTTT
CDR3: CASSLRGSGGADTQYF

D: .
J: TRBJ2-7
size: .
V: TRBV19
DNA: TGTGCCAGTAGTATAACGGGGGCCTACGAGCAGTACTTC
CDR3: CASSITGAYEQYF

D: TRBD1
J: TRBJ1-1
size: once
V: TRBV19
DNA: TGTGCCAGTAGTGCCCCGACAGGGGGGAACACTGAAGCTTTCTTT
CDR3: CASSAPTGGNTEAFF

D: TRBD1
J: TRBJ1-2
size: .
V: TRBV7-2
DNA: TGTGCCAGCAGCCCAGGGGGGTTATATGGCTACACCTTC
CDR3: CASSPGGLYGYTF

D: TRBD1
J: TRBJ1-5
size: .
V: TRBV4-2
DNA: TGTGCCAGCAGCCAAGGACAGGGCTTCAATCAGCCCCAGCATTTT
CDR3: CASSQGQGFNQPQHF

D: TRBD1
J: TRBJ2-7
size: .
V: TRBV11-2
DNA: TGTGCCAGCAGCTCGGCGACAGGGACAGGTCGCGAGCAGTACTTC
CDR3: CASSSATGTGREQYF